This T cell receptor beta chain was observed in a study of shared clonotypes between healthy human individuals. This CDR3 has 16 residues. Germline V gene lookup returns CDR1 LGHNA and CDR2 YSLEER. V dropped 4 bases and J dropped 6; count of bases not matched to a gene: 6. CD45RO negativity and positive selection for CCR7 defined naive CD8 cells, a population that excluded terminally differentiated effector memory CD45RA+ cells. TCRdb's copy holds only in-frame clones and misses some; the assay was immunoSEQ multiplex PCR. This table holds 630,000 or so clones, roughly 98% found once. Source material: naive CD8+ T cells sorted from blood. The chain couples TRBV4-3 to TRBJ2-3, with 14 bases identical to TRBD2. This sequence originates from a man aged 25 to 45 in good health. Here the CDR3 DNA reads TGCGCCAGCAGCCGCGGGACTAGCGGGAGTCGGGATACGCAGTATTTT. It encodes CASSRGTSGSRDTQYF.